This T cell receptor (beta chain) originates from a study of immune heterogeneity within non-small cell lung tumors. Study-wide results and limits: Both recurring identical dominant CDR3 beta clonotypes and site-unique high-frequency clones were observed across tumor sites within a patient.

Germline values: CDR1 MNHNS, CDR2 SASEGT. Trimming removed 5 bases at V and 1 base at J, with 9 bases between. The CDR3 is 14 residues long. The template for each sample was 450 to 750 ng of genomic DNA, which had been extracted from bulk tumor tissue. Several biopsies per primary tumor, spaced far apart, were taken during surgery. It was patients with untreated, newly diagnosed non-small cell lung cancer who underwent curative surgery. As concerns this clonotype: Its target is unknown.

With 32 V and 13 J primers, multiplex PCR amplified the TCR beta CDR3. MiXCR, run by TCRdb on the multiplex PCR reads, gives a single entry per CDR3 protein. The data hold about 11,000 distinct CDR3 sequences, with around 30% observed a single time. The chain combines TRBV6-1 with TRBJ1-5; tentative D call: TRBD1 (5 bases). Material: lung tumor tissue. This sequence was found in a man aged 50-59 years with non-small cell lung cancer. The CDR3 DNA is TGTGCCAGCAGTTTCGGGGGGAGCAATCAGCCCCAGCATTTT. Translation gives CASSFGGSNQPQHF.